This T cell receptor (beta chain) came from a study of shared clonotypes between healthy human individuals. Germline V gene data show CDR1 as SNHLY and CDR2 as FYNNEI. The length of the CDR3 is 14 residues. J gave up 8 bases and V 6 bases, and 12 bases lay outside the gene matches. Ten immunoSEQ deep assay plates held the unsorted PBMC DNA. The protocol was immunoSEQ multiplex PCR, while the TCRdb copy is restricted to in-frame clones and leaves out a portion. Among about 490,000 clones listed, roughly 80% were seen once. The clonotype originates from a woman aged 40 to 50 in good health. Some clones in this sample may be carry-over from other donors' samples. The V gene is TRBV2, the J gene TRBJ1-2; 7 positions agree with TRBD1. Sample: PBMCs. CDR3 sequence (DNA): TGTGCCAGCAGGGAATATGGACAGGCATACGGCTACACCTTC. Its translation: CASREYGQAYGYTF.